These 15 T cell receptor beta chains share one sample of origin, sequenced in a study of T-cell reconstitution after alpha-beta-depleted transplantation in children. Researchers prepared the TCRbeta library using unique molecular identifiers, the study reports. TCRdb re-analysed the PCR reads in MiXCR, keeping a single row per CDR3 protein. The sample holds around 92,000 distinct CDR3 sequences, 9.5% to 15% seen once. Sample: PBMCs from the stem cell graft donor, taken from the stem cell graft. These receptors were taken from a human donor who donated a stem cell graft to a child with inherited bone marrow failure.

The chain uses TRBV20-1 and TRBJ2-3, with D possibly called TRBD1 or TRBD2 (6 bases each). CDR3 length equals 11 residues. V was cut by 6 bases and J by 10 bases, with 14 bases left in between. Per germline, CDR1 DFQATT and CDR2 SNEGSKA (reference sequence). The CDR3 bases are TGCAGTGCCCCCGGGGGCGATGCGCAGTATTTT. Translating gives CSAPGGDAQYF.

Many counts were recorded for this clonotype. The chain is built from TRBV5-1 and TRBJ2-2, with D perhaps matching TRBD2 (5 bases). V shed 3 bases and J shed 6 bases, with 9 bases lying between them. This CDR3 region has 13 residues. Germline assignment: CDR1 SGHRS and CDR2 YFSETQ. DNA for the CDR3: TGCGCCAGCAGCTCTTGGGAGCCCGGGGAGCTGTTTTTT. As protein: CASSSWEPGELFF.

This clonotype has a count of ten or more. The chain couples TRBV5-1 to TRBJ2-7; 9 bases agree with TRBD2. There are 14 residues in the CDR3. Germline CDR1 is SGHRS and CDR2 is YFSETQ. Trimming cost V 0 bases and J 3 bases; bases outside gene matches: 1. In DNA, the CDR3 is TGCGCCAGCAGCTTGGGTAGCGGGAGCTACGAGCAGTACTTC. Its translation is CASSLGSGSYEQYF.

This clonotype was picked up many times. As DNA, the CDR3 is TGCGCCAGCAGCTTGGCCGGTGGGTTCTACGAGCAGTACTTC. Its translation is CASSLAGGFYEQYF. J is TRBJ2-7 and V is TRBV5-1; D is undetermined. The CDR3 is 14 residues long. The germline V and J ends were trimmed by 0 bases and 3 bases, with 10 bases remaining between them. From germline, CDR1 is SGHRS and CDR2 YFSETQ.

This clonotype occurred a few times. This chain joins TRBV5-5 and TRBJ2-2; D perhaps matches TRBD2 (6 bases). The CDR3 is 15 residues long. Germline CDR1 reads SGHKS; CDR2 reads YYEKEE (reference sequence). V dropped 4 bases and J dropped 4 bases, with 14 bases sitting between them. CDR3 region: CASSPGLPGTGELFF. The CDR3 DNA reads TGTGCCAGCAGCCCGGGACTCCCGGGCACCGGGGAGCTGTTTTTT.

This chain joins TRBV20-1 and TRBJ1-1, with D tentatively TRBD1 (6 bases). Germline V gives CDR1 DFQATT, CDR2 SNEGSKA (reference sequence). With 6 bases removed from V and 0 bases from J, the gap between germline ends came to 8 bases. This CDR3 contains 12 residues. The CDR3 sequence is CSANRVNTEAFF. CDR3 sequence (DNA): TGCAGTGCAAACAGGGTGAACACTGAAGCTTTCTTT.

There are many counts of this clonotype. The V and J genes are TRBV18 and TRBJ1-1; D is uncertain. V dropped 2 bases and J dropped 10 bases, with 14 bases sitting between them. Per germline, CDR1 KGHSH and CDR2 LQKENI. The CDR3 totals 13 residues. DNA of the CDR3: TGTGCCAGCTCACCAGAGGTCGGACGGGGAGCTTTCTTT. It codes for CASSPEVGRGAFF.

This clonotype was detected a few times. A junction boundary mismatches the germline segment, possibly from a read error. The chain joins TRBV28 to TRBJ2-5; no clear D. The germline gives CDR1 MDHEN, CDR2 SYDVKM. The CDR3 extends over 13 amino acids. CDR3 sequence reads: CASSLFYQETPYF. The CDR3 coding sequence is TGTGCCAGCAGTCTCTTTTACCAAGAGACCCCGTACTTC.

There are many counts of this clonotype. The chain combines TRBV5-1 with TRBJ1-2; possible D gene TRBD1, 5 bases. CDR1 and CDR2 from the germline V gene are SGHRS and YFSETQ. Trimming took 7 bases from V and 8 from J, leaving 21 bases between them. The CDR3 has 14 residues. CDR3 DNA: TGCGCCAGCCTCCTGGACCCCAGCTCAGGGGGCTACACCTTC. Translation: CASLLDPSSGGYTF.

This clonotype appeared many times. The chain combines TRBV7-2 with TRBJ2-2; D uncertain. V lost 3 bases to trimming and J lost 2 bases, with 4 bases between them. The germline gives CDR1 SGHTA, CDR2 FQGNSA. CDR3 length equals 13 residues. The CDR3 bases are TGTGCCAGCAGCTTTATTAACACCGGGGAGCTGTTTTTT. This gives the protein CASSFINTGELFF.

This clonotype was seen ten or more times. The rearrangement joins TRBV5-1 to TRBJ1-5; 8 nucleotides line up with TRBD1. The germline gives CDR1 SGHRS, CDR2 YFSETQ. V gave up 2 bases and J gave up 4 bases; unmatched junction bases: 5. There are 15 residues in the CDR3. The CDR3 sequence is CASSFSGGGNQPQHF. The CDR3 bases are TGCGCCAGCAGCTTTTCAGGGGGCGGTAATCAGCCCCAGCATTTT.

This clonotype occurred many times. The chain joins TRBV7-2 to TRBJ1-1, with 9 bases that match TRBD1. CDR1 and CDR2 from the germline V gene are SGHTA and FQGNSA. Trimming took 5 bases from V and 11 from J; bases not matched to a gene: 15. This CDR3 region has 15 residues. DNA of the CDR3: TGTGCCAGCAGCATGCCCCCGGGACAGGGACCTTCGGCTTTCTTT. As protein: CASSMPPGQGPSAFF.

This CDR3 reads CASSPTTGAANYGYTF. CDR3 coding DNA: TGTGCCAGCTCACCTACAACAGGGGCCGCTAACTATGGCTACACCTTC. V is TRBV18 and J is TRBJ1-2; the match to TRBD1 covers 7 bases. V shed 3 bases, J shed 0 bases, and the junction held 7 bases outside the gene matches. The CDR3 runs to 16 residues. Germline V CDR1 and CDR2: KGHSH, LQKENI.

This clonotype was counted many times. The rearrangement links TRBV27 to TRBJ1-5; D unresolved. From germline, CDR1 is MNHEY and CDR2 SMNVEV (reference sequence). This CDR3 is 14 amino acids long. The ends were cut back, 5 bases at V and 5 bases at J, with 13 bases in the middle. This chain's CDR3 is CASSPLSQHQPQHF. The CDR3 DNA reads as TGTGCCAGCAGTCCACTCTCGCAGCATCAGCCCCAGCATTTT.

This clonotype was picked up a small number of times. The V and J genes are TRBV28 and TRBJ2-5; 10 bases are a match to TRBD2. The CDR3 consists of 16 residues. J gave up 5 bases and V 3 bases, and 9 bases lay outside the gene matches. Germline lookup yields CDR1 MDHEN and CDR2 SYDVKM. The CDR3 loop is CASSFELAGVRETQYF. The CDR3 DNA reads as TGTGCCAGCAGTTTCGAGCTAGCGGGAGTCCGGGAGACCCAGTACTTC. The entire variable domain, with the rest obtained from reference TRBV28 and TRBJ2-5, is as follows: DVKVTQSSRYLVKRTGEKVFLECVQDMDHENMFWYRQDPGLGLRLIYFSYDVKMKEKGDIPEGYSVSREKKERFSLILESASTNQTSMYLCASSFELAGVRETQYFGPGTRLLVL.